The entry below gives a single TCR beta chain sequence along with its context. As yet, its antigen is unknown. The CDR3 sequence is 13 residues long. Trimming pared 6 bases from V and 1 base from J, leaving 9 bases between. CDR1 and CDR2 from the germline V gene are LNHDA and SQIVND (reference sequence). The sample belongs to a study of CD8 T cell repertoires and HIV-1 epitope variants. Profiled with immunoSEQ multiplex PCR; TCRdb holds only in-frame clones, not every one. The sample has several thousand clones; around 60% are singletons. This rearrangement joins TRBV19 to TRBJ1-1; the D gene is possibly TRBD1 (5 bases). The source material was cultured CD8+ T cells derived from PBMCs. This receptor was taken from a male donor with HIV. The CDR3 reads CASSVGGNTEAFF. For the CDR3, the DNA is TGTGCCAGTAGCGTGGGGGGGAACACTGAAGCTTTCTTT.